Below, one T cell receptor (beta chain) is given with its context. These data are taken from a study of identical twins. Germline V gene sequence: CDR1 MNHEY, CDR2 SMNVEV (reference sequence). Trimming took 9 bases from V and 2 from J, leaving 20 bases between them. The CDR3 contains 16 residues. Template switching, a step in the protocol, added a universal primer site, and cDNA carried unique molecular identifiers. From the 5' RACE reads, TCRdb called clonotypes with MiXCR, one entry per CDR3 protein. The top ten hold roughly 2% of the sample, which has about 700,000 distinct CDR3 sequences, less than 7% seen once.

What was sequenced was naive T cells sorted from blood. The V call is TRBV27, the J call TRBJ2-1; maybe TRBD2 (5 bases). The sequence was collected from a man aged 18 to 30 in good health. CDR3 region: CASSHRTLRPYNEQFF. The DNA of the CDR3 is TGTGCCAGTTCTCACCGGACTCTCCGCCCCTACAATGAGCAGTTCTTC.